These T cell receptor beta chains were read from a single sample in a study of cytomegalovirus exposure and HLA in healthy donors. TCRdb's copy holds only in-frame clones and misses some; the assay was immunoSEQ multiplex PCR. The data hold approximately 200,000 clones, with about four fifths observed a single time. The sequenced sample was PBMCs. These receptors all stem from a girl aged 5-17 years in good health and CMV-seropositive. The CDR3 runs from the conserved cysteine through the conserved F or W. The D gene is left open where the match is weak. Clone size is shown for a subset of rows, as once, few, many or a class of expanded clone.

d_gene	abundance	v_gene	j_gene	CDR3nt	CDR3aa
TRBD2	NA	TRBV5-4	TRBJ2-7	TGTGCCAGCAGCTTCACAGCGAGTAGCGGGTTCTCCTACGAGCAGTACTTC	CASSFTASSGFSYEQYF
NA	NA	TRBV5-1	TRBJ2-1	TGCGCCAGCAGCTTGGACAATTCAGACAATGAGCAGTTCTTC	CASSLDNSDNEQFF
TRBD2	NA	TRBV11-2	TRBJ2-3	TGTGCCAGCAGCTTAGGACTAGCGGGGAGAGATACGCAGTATTTT	CASSLGLAGRDTQYF
NA	NA	TRBV18	TRBJ1-1	TGTGCCAGCTCGCTACAGGGTCCCTCAGAAGCTTTCTTT	CASSLQGPSEAFF
TRBD2	NA	TRBV10-3	TRBJ2-2	TGTGCCATCAGAGCGGCGGGGGGGCTTTCGAGCACCGGGGAGCTGTTTTTT	CAIRAAGGLSSTGELFF
NA	NA	TRBV6-5	TRBJ2-5	TGTGCCAGCAGCTCGGACACCTTCGGGACCCAGTACTTC	CASSSDTFGTQYF
NA	NA	TRBV2	TRBJ1-5	TGTGCCAGCAGGGATACAGTGTTTAGCAATCAGCCCCAGCATTTT	CASRDTVFSNQPQHF
NA	NA	TRBV6-5	TRBJ1-1	TGTGCCAGCAGACCCCCAGGGTTGAACACTGAAGCTTTCTTT	CASRPPGLNTEAFF
TRBD2	few	TRBV12-5	TRBJ2-1	TGTGCTAGTGGTACGACTAGCGGGGGGGGCAATGAGCAGTTCTTC	CASGTTSGGGNEQFF
NA	NA	TRBV27	TRBJ2-3	TGTGCCAGCAGTTTAAGGGGAGATACGCAGTATTTT	CASSLRGDTQYF
TRBD2	NA	TRBV7-9	TRBJ2-5	TGTGCCAGCAGCTTAGGTAGCGGGGGGGCCACCCCCCACCAAGAGACCCAGTACTTC	CASSLGSGGATPHQETQYF
TRBD1	NA	TRBV5-5	TRBJ1-3	TGTGCCAGCAGCTTGGACCTGACAGGGGGCGGAAACACCATATATTTT	CASSLDLTGGGNTIYF
TRBD1	NA	TRBV6-6	TRBJ1-5	TGTGCCAGCAGTTCTCCGGGACAGGGTCGTCAGCCCCAGCATTTT	CASSSPGQGRQPQHF
NA	few	TRBV9	TRBJ2-1	TGTGCCAGCAGCGTTTGGGGGGGGGCCGCCTATGAGCAGTTCTTC	CASSVWGGAAYEQFF
TRBD1	NA	TRBV4-1	TRBJ2-7	TGCGCCAGCAGCCTCGGGACAGGATCCTACGAGCAGTACTTC	CASSLGTGSYEQYF
TRBD1	NA	TRBV10-3	TRBJ1-2	TGTGCCATCACCACCGACAGGGAGTATGGCTACACCTTC	CAITTDREYGYTF
TRBD1	NA	TRBV19	TRBJ1-5	TGTGCCACCTTGGATGGGACAGGGATCAATCAGCCCCAGCATTTT	CATLDGTGINQPQHF
NA	once	TRBV6-1	TRBJ1-2	TGTGCCAGCACTGATGGTGTCAGGGTCTATGGCTACACCTTC	CASTDGVRVYGYTF
TRBD1	NA	TRBV6-1	TRBJ1-4	TGTGCCAGCAGTGAATCTTCAGGGGGCGGTGAAAAACTGTTTTTT	CASSESSGGGEKLFF
TRBD1	few	TRBV10-2	TRBJ2-3	TGCGCCAGCAAGGACAGGGTGCCAGATACGCAGTATTTT	CASKDRVPDTQYF
TRBD2	NA	TRBV11-3	TRBJ2-5	TGTGCCAGCAGCCCAAAAGCGGGGTCGGGCGAGACCCAGTACTTC	CASSPKAGSGETQYF
NA	NA	TRBV29-1	TRBJ2-7	TGCATTTCATGTCCCGGGTCGGTCGAGCAGTACTTC	CISCPGSVEQYF
NA	NA	TRBV10-3	TRBJ1-6	TGTGCCATCAGAAACCGGGACACGGGGAGTTCACCCCTCCACTTT	CAIRNRDTGSSPLHF
TRBD1	once	TRBV29-1	TRBJ1-1	TGCAGCGTTATGGAACCCCTCCAGACAGGGCTGAACACTGAAGCTTTCTTT	CSVMEPLQTGLNTEAFF
NA	NA	TRBV6-1	TRBJ1-6	TGTGCCAGCAGTGACAATCCGAGCTCCTATAATTCACCCCTCCACTTT	CASSDNPSSYNSPLHF
TRBD1	few	TRBV16	TRBJ1-5	TGTGCCAGCAGCCAATACAGGGGGCACCAGCATTTT	CASSQYRGHQHF
TRBD2	NA	TRBV5-6	TRBJ2-7	TGTGCCAGCAGCTCCGGGGTAGGGCGGGGGAGATACGAGCAGTACTTC	CASSSGVGRGRYEQYF
NA	NA	TRBV7-9	TRBJ2-7	TGTGCCAGCAGCCGCGTTGGGGAGAGTCCCTACGAGCAGTACTTC	CASSRVGESPYEQYF
TRBD2	NA	TRBV4-1	TRBJ2-1	TGCGCCAGCAGCCGCGACGGGACTAACTCCTACAATGAGCAGTTCTTC	CASSRDGTNSYNEQFF